This T cell receptor (beta chain) was obtained from a study of cytomegalovirus exposure and HLA in healthy donors. The study's findings and limits: With further analysis later on, most CMV-associated TCR beta chains appeared HLA-restricted. In a later analysis, a missense DCLRE1C variant was linked to TCR beta V- and J-gene trimming. It emerged from a later analysis that several of the most significant clusters appeared to be linked to common viral pathogens. The study listed around 150 cytomegalovirus-associated TCR beta chains.

This PCR relied on a set of 60 Vbeta primers and 13 Jbeta primers. Libraries were prepared by immunoSEQ multiplex PCR; TCRdb keeps only in-frame clonotypes and omits some of them. The sample has about 180,000 clones, 75% to 80% seen once; the top ten hold almost 6.5%. Germline CDR1 and CDR2: MDHEN and SYDVKM. The CDR3 has 13 residues. Trimming shortened V by 5 bases and J by 8 bases, and 13 bases separated the two germline ends. On this clone: What it binds is not known.

This receptor was identified in a man aged 40-49 years in good health and CMV-seropositive. The chain is built from TRBV28 and TRBJ2-1; D is possibly TRBD2 (6 bases). Specimen: PBMCs. The DNA of the CDR3 is TGTGCCAGCAGTGGGGCTAGCGCGGATGAGCAGTTCTTC. Translated: CASSGASADEQFF.